This TCR beta chain is from a study of cytomegalovirus exposure and HLA in healthy donors. Study-wide findings and caveats: TCR sequences were mostly rare, though some public TCRs occurred in many donors. The authors confirmed in vitro that a few CMV-associated chains were specific for CMV antigens. A missense variant in DCLRE1C was later tied to TCR beta V- and J-gene trimming. It was reportedly the case that the classifier diagnosed cytomegalovirus status with high specificity and sensitivity.

The PCR employed 60 Vbeta primers together with 13 Jbeta primers. Sequencing used immunoSEQ multiplex PCR; TCRdb keeps in-frame clones, though not all of them. The sample lists about 200,000 clones, approximately 86% occurring once. The germline CDR1 and CDR2 sequences are KGHSH and LQKENI. The CDR3 consists of 14 residues. V trimming: 6 bases; J trimming: 8 bases; junction bases outside the gene matches: 9. Comment on this clone: Its antigen is undetermined.

The source is a woman in her thirties in good health and CMV-seronegative. Sequenced: PBMCs. The genes are TRBV18 and TRBJ1-4, with 7 positions matching TRBD1. The CDR3 reads CASSERGLGEKLFF. CDR3 DNA: TGTGCCAGCTCGGAAAGGGGGCTTGGGGAAAAACTGTTTTTT.